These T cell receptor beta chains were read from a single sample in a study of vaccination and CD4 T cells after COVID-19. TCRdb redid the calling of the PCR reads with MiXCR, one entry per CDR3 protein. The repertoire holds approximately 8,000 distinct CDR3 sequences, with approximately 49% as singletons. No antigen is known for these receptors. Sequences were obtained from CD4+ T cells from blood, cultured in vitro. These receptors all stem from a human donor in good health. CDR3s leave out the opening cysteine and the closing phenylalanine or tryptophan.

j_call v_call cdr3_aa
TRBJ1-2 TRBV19 ASSMFRPQGLVDYGYT
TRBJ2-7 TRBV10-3 AIKTPGQGFSEQY
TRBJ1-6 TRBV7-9 ASSLSTGGSPLH
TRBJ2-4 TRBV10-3 AISDQDRGAIQY
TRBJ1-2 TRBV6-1 ASSRTVMNGYT
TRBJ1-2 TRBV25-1 ASSDWGNSNYGYT
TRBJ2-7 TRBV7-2 ASSLIPALAFRYEQY
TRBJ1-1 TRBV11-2 ASSFGVFEAF
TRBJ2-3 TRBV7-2 ASSSMLIRTQY
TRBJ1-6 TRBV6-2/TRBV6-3 ASSSAGAENSPLH
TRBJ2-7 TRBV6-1 ATTTRRGGYEQY
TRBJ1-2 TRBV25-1 ASSRGVSGYT
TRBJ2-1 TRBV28 ASSTVRPSSYNEQF
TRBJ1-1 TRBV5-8 ASRGGPIMNTEAF
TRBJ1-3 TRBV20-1 SASHGGAGGNTIY
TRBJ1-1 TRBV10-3 AISESRGQGANTEAF
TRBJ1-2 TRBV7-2 ASSPARDPLTNGYT
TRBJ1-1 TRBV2 ASSLEATGRNTEAF
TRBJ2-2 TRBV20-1 SASRESGDKLF
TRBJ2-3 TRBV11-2 ASSPLAVSTDTQY
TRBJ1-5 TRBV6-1 ASVGQSNQPQH
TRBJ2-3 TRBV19 ASSRPRGSGSTDTQY
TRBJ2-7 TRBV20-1 SARLVNEQY
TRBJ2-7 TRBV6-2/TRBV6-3 ASKRLVGSYEQY
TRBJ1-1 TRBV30 AWSVGRTVNTEAF
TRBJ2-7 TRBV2 ASSVTGESSYEQY
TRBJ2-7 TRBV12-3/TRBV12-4 ASSQRGLAGGYEQY
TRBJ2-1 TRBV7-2 ASSQMTSVAEQF
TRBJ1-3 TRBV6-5 ASSYSNTIY
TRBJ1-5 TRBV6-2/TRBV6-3 ASKQGAQPQH
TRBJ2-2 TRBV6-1 ASGGEGTGELF
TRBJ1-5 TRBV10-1 ASSDMGDQPQH
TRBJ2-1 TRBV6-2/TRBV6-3 ASSYWLAGGLKKQF
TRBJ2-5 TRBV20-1 SARVGLAGTQETQY
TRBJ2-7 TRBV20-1 SARKTSGYEQY
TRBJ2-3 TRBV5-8 ASSTGQGDTDTQY
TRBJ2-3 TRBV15 ATSRDPRGTDTQY
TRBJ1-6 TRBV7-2 ASINRGNSPLH
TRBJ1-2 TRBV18 ASSPGQANYGYT